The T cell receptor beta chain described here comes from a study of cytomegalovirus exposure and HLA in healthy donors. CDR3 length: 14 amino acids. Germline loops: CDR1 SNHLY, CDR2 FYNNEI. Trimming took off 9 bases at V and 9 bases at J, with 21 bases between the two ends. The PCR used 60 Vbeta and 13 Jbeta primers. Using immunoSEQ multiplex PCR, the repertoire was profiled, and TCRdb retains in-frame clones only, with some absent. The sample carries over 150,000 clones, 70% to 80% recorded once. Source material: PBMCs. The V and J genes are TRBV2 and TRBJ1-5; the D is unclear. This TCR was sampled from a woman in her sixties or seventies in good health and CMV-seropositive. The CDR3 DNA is TGTGCCAGTCGGGTACTTGGACTTAGTGGGCCCCAGCATTTT. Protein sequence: CASRVLGLSGPQHF.